This entry concerns a single T cell receptor (beta chain). This clone was detected once. The antigen it binds to is not known. It has no much larger one-base neighbor in the sample; base qualities were not kept. What the time point label conveys for this sample: approximately 25 months on ibrutinib. For TCR beta library preparation, roughly 2 micrograms of genomic DNA were extracted from the cryopreserved PBMCs. Longitudinal blood samples from CLL patients on ibrutinib monotherapy underwent high-throughput TCR beta sequencing. Patients were enrolled in a phase 2 open-label single-center ibrutinib monotherapy trial. The germline V end is reduced by 3 bases and the J end by 8 bases; junction bases left unmatched: 7. CDR1 and CDR2, looked up from the germline V gene, are SNHLY and FYNNEI. Counted from cysteine to phenylalanine, this CDR3 has 15 amino acids. Here the CDR3 DNA is all that survives: 45 bases in frame from base 1.

This sample is drawn from a study of cytotoxic CD8 clonotypes in ibrutinib-treated CLL (dated by TCRdb to the early 2020s). With regard to the full study: The cohort had eleven to twelve relapsed/refractory and approximately 14 treatment-naive patients; fewer than 18 were IGHV unmutated. Longitudinal samples were available for 26 of the 86 trial participants. Partial responses were observed in roughly 24 patients and complete responses in 2; after a median follow-up of roughly 72 months, remission was maintained in 14 patients and progression was observed in approximately 12. Cryopreserved peripheral blood mononuclear cells were obtained prior to treatment, at the time of response, and at either disease progression or sustained remission. Every sample from remission and from progressive disease was obtained while the patients were still on ibrutinib. An average of about 250,000 productive templates and roughly 94,000 productive rearrangements was obtained per sample. Samples at response were collected after a median of around twelve months of treatment, with a range of about 6 to 36 months. General study outcomes and caveats: Public clonotypes were found to be uncommon and were observed to contract or remain stable during treatment; the increase in clonality was shown to reflect expansion of private clonotypes at ibrutinib response. At baseline, clonality was higher than in age-matched healthy donors and showed a strong correlation with circulating CD8+ T-cell counts. Sampling times were not matched between sustained-remission and progressing patients, and lymph node repertoires were not studied. An increase in clonality was observed at ibrutinib response, with clonality remaining stable during sustained remission and falling back toward baseline at progression.

On a MiSeq, deep resolution sequencing aimed for a depth between 1 in 1 million and 1 in 200,000 T cells, with each clonotype covered approximately 10x on average. The immunoSEQ hsTCRB Kit was used to generate the TCR beta libraries. For the original study's pipeline: Data were analyzed with ImmunoSEQ Data Assistant and ImmunoSEQ Analyzer, with V, D and J genes assigned per IMGT definitions. Clonality, which ranges from 0 to 1, was calculated by subtracting the normalized Shannon entropy of productive rearrangement frequencies from one. Only overrepresented clonotypes making up at least 0.05% of each patient's repertoire were included in the public clonotype analysis. Repertoires from about a dozen age-matched healthy donors in immuneACCESS were used as clonality controls. As stored in TCRdb, this immuneACCESS dataset retains in-frame rearrangements with V and J assigned. A fraction of the clones does not appear; measured against another copy, unresolved V genes explain less than half of the discrepancy, and the remainder lacks a known reason. The V and J calls and clone size are taken from that table; D and trimming were inferred from the DNA. In all, the sample holds roughly 250,000 clones, and 60% to 75% of those were seen once. Together, the top ten hold roughly 14% of the sample.

The sequence derives from a human donor with chronic lymphocytic leukemia. The input for sequencing was PBMCs, taken after 24 months of ibrutinib treatment. The sequence joins TRBV2 to TRBJ2-1; 10 bases in between match TRBD2. CDR3 region: CASSERLAGDDEQFF. The nucleotides are TGTGCCAGCAGTGAGCGGCTAGCGGGAGACGATGAGCAGTTCTTC.